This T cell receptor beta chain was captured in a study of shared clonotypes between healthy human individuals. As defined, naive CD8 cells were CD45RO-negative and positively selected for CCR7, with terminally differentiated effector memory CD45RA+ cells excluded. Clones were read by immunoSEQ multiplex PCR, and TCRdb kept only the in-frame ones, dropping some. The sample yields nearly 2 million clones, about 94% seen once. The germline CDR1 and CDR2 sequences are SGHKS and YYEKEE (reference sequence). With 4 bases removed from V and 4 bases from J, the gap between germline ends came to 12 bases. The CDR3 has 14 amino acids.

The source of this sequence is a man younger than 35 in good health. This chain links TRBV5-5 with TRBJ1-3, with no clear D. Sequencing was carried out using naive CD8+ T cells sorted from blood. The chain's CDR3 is CASSADFRGNTIYF. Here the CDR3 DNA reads TGTGCCAGCAGCGCGGACTTTCGCGGAAACACCATATATTTT.